The rows below give T cell receptor beta chains drawn from one sample of a study of cytomegalovirus exposure and HLA in healthy donors. This table comes from immunoSEQ multiplex PCR, and its TCRdb copy is limited to in-frame clones, with some not included. This table has about 160,000 clones, around four fifths appearing once. The sequencing input was PBMCs. The receptors were gathered from a young man in good health and CMV-seronegative. The CDR3 runs from the conserved cysteine through the conserved F or W. D genes are given only for firm matches. Clone size is given for some rows only: seen once, a few or many times, or a class if the clone is expanded.

v_gene	j_gene	abundance	d_gene	CDR3nt	CDR3aa
TRBV19	TRBJ2-2	NA	NA	TGTGCCAGTAGTACCAGGCCTCCGGTCACCGGGGAGCTGTTTTTT	CASSTRPPVTGELFF
TRBV5-6	TRBJ2-7	NA	NA	TGTGCCAGCAGCTTGGAGGACAGCTACGAGCAGTACTTC	CASSLEDSYEQYF
TRBV6-1	TRBJ2-4	NA	NA	TGTGCCAGCAGTGAAGATTTGACAGTTAGACGGTACTTC	CASSEDLTVRRYF
TRBV28	TRBJ2-1	NA	TRBD1	TGTGCCAGCAGTCCCCGGGACAGGGGCTACAATGAGCAGTTCTTC	CASSPRDRGYNEQFF
TRBV2	TRBJ2-1	NA	TRBD2	TGTGCCAGCACACTAGCGGGGGGACGCAATGAGCAGTTCTTC	CASTLAGGRNEQFF
TRBV15	TRBJ2-2	NA	NA	TGTGCCACTAGAACGGGACTGGGGACCGGGGAGCTGTTTTTT	CATRTGLGTGELFF
TRBV7-2	TRBJ1-6	once	NA	TGTGCCAGCAGCTCAAGCGGGGGGCAATCACCCCTCCACTTT	CASSSSGGQSPLHF
TRBV4-1	TRBJ2-5	few	NA	TGCGCCAGCAGCCAAGAGGGGGGGACCCAGTACTTC	CASSQEGGTQYF
TRBV5-6	TRBJ1-4	NA	NA	TGTGCCAGCAGCTTGACGGGGGGTGATAATGAAAAACTGTTTTTT	CASSLTGGDNEKLFF
TRBV6-5	TRBJ2-7	NA	TRBD1	TGTGCCAGCAGTTACTCGAGGGACAGGGCCCACGAGCAGTACTTC	CASSYSRDRAHEQYF
TRBV10-3	TRBJ1-5	NA	NA	TGTGCCATCAGTACAGGTCCCGATAGCAATCAGCCCCAGCATTTT	CAISTGPDSNQPQHF
TRBV27	TRBJ1-1	NA	NA	TGTGCCAGCAGTTTAACAACTACGGGAGGTGGTGCTTTCTTT	CASSLTTTGGGAFF
TRBV7-9	TRBJ2-6	few	TRBD1	TGTGCCAGTGCACAGGGGTCCGGATCCGGGGCCAACGTCCTGACTTTC	CASAQGSGSGANVLTF
TRBV7-9	TRBJ1-5	few	NA	TGTGCCAGCAGCCCCGCGGACAGCACATATAGCAATCAGCCCCAGCATTTT	CASSPADSTYSNQPQHF
TRBV19	TRBJ1-1	NA	TRBD1	TGTGCCATCTCAACAGGGGGCCGGACTGAAGCTTTCTTT	CAISTGGRTEAFF
TRBV29-1	TRBJ2-7	NA	TRBD2	TGCAGCGTTGAATTTTTCGTAGCGGCTAGCGGAGTCGATGGGTGGTACGAGCAGTACTTC	CSVEFFVAASGVDGWYEQYF
TRBV7-2	TRBJ1-5	NA	NA	TGTGCCAGCAGCTCCGGAGGTAGTCAGCCCCAGCATTTT	CASSSGGSQPQHF
TRBV5-8	TRBJ2-7	NA	TRBD1	TGTGCCAGCAGCCGCGGACAGGGGGCATTCTACGAGCAGTACTTC	CASSRGQGAFYEQYF
TRBV27	TRBJ1-1	NA	TRBD1	TGTGCCAGCAGGGGGACAGGTTTCCTCAACACTGAAGCTTTCTTT	CASRGTGFLNTEAFF
TRBV2	TRBJ2-1	NA	NA	TGTGCCAGCAGGGCCCCTAGCTACAATGAGCAGTTCTTC	CASRAPSYNEQFF
TRBV5-5	TRBJ2-3	few	NA	TGTGCCAGCAGCTTGGTAAATCAGGGGCAGGCAGATACGCAGTATTTT	CASSLVNQGQADTQYF
TRBV19	TRBJ1-2	NA	NA	TGTGCCAGTAGTATAGGTCCCGGGAGGGAAGGTGGCTACACCTTC	CASSIGPGREGGYTF
TRBV13	TRBJ1-2	NA	NA	TGTGCCAGCAGGTTTAGGTTCAGGGTCCATGGCTACACCTTC	CASRFRFRVHGYTF
TRBV19	TRBJ2-6	NA	NA	TGTGCCAGTAGTATTTGGGGGGACAGCTCTGGGGCCAACGTCCTGACTTTC	CASSIWGDSSGANVLTF
TRBV7-6	TRBJ2-3	NA	TRBD2	TGTGCCAGCAGCTTAGCCCGGGAGCGGGAGGGCTCTGGAGATACGCAGTATTTT	CASSLAREREGSGDTQYF
TRBV27	TRBJ2-7	NA	NA	TGTGCCAGCAGTTTACGGGGTAGCTACGAGCAGTACTTC	CASSLRGSYEQYF